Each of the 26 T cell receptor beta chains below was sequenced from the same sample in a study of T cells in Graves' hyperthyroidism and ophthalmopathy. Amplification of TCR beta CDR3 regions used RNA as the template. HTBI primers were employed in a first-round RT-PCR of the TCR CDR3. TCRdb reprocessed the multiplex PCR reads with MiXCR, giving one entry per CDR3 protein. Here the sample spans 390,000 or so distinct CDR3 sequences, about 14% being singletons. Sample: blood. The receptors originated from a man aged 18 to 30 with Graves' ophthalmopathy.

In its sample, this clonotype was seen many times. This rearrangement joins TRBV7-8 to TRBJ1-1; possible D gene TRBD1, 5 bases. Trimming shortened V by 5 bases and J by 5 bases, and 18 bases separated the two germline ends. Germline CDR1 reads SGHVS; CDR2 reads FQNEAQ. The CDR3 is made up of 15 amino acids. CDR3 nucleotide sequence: TGTGCCAGCAGCCTGACGTTTGGGGGAACGACTGAAGCTTTCTTT. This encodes CASSLTFGGTTEAFF.

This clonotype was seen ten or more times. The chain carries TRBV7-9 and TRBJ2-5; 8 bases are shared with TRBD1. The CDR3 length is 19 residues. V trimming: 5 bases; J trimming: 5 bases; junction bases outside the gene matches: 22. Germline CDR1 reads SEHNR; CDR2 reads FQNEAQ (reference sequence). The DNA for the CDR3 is TGTGCCAGCAGCACACGAACCAACCTTCCCGCCGGACAGGGTGAGACCCAGTACTTC. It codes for CASSTRTNLPAGQGETQYF. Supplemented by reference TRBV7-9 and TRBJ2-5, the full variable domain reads DTGVSQNPRHKITKRGQNVTFRCDPISEHNRLYWYRQTLGQGPEFLTYFQNEAQLEKSRLLSDRFSAERPKGSFSTLEIQRTEQGDSAMYLCASSTRTNLPAGQGETQYFGPGTRLLVL.

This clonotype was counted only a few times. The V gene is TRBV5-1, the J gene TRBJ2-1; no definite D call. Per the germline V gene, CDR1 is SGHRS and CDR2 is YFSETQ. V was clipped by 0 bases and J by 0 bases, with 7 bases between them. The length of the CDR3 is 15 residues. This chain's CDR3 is CASSLAESSYNEQFF. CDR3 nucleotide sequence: TGCGCCAGCAGCTTGGCAGAAAGCTCCTACAATGAGCAGTTCTTC.

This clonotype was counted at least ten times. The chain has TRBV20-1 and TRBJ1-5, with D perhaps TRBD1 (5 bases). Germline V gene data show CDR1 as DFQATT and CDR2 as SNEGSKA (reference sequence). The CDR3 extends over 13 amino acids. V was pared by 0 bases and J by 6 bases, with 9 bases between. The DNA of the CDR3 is TGCAGTGCTAGAGACAGGGTTTTTCAGCCCCAGCATTTT. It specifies CSARDRVFQPQHF.

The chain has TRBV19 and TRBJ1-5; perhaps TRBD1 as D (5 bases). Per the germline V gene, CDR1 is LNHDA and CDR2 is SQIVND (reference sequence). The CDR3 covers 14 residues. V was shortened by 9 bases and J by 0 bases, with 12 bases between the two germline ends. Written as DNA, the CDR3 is TGTGCCAGCCGGGACGGACATAGCAATCAGCCCCAGCATTTT. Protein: CASRDGHSNQPQHF.

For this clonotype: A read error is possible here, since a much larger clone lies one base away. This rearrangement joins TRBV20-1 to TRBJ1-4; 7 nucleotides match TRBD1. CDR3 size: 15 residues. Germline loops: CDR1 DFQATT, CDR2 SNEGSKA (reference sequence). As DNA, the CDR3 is TGCAGTGCTGGAGATTATGACAGGGACCCTGGAAAACTGTTTTTT. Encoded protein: CSAGDYDRDPGKLFF.

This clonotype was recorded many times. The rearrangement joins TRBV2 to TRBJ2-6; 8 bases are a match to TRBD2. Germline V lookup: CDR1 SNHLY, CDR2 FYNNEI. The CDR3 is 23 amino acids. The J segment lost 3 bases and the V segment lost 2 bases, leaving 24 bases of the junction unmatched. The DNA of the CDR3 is TGTGCCAGCAGTGAACGGGGGGGTGATCAGGGGCTCCCCCGTCGGGGTGGGGCCAACGTCCTGACTTTC. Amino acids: CASSERGGDQGLPRRGGANVLTF.

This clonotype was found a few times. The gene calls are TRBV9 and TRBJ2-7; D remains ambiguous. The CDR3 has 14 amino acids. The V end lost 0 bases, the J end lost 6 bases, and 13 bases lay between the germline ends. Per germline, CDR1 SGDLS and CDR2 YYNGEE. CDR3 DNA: TGTGCCAGCAGCGTAGGTCTAGTCCTCAGCGAGCAGTACTTC. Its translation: CASSVGLVLSEQYF.

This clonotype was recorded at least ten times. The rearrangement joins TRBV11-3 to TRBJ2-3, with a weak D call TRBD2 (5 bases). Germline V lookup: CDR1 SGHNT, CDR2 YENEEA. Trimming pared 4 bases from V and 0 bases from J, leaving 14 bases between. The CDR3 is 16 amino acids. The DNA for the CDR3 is TGTGCCAGCAGCTCCGCGCCGAGGACTAGCACAGATACGCAGTATTTT. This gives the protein CASSSAPRTSTDTQYF.

The chain's CDR3 is CSVPLTGNSGNTIYF. The CDR3 coding sequence is TGCAGTGTTCCCCTGACAGGCAACTCTGGAAACACCATATATTTT. V is TRBV20-1 and J is TRBJ1-3, with D possibly being TRBD1 (6 bases). V lost 7 bases to trimming and J lost 0 bases, with 16 bases between them. The CDR3 contains 15 residues. Germline V gives CDR1 DFQATT, CDR2 SNEGSKA (reference sequence).

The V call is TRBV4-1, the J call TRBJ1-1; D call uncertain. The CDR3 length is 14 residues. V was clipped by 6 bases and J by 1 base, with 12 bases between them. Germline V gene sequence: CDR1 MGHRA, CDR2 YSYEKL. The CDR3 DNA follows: TGCGCCAGCAGTGCGCCGACCTCGAACACTGAAGCTTTCTTT. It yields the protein CASSAPTSNTEAFF.

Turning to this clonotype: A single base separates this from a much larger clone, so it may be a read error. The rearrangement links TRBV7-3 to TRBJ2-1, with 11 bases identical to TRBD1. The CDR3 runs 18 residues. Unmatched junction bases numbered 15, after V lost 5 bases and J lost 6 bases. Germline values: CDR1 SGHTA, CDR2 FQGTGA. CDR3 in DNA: TGTGCCAGCAGCCTGGACAGGGGGCGACTAACGGGAGTCAATGAGCAGTTCTTC. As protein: CASSLDRGRLTGVNEQFF. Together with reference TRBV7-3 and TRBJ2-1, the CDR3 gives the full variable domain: GAGVSQTPSNKVTEKGKYVELRCDPISGHTALYWYRQSLGQGPEFLIYFQGTGAADDSGLPNDRFFAVRPEGSVSTLKIQRTERGDSAVYLCASSLDRGRLTGVNEQFFGPGTRLTVL.

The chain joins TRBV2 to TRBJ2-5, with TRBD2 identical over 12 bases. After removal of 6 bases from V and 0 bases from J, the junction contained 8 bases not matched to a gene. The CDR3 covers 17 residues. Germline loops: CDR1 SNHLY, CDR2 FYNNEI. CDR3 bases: TGTGCCAGCAGCCACCCCGGGACTAGCGGGTACCAAGAGACCCAGTACTTC. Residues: CASSHPGTSGYQETQYF.

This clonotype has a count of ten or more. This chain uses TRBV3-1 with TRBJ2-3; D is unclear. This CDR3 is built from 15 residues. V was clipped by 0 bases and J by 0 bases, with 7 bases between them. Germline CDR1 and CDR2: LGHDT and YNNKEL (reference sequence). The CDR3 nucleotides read TGTGCCAGCAGCCAAGATCAACGGAGCACAGATACGCAGTATTTT. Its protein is CASSQDQRSTDTQYF.

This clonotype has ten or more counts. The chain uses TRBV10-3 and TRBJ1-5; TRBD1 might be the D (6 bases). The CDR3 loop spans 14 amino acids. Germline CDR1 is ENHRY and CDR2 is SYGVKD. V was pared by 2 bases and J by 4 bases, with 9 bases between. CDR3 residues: CAISEGQRNQPQHF. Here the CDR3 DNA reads TGTGCCATCAGTGAGGGACAGCGTAATCAGCCCCAGCATTTT.

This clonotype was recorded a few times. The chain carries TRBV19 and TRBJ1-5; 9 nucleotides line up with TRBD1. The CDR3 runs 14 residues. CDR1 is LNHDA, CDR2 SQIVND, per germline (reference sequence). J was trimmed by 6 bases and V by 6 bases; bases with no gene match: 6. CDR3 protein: CASSEQGAGQPQHF. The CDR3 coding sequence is TGTGCCAGTAGCGAACAGGGGGCCGGTCAGCCCCAGCATTTT.

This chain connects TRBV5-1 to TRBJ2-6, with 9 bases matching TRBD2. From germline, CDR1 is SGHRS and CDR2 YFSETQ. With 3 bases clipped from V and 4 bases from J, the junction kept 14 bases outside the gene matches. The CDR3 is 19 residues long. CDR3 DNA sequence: TGCGCCAGCAGCTGGGACGGACTAGCGACGCAACCCGGGGCCAACGTCCTGACTTTC. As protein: CASSWDGLATQPGANVLTF.

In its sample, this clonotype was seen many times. The CDR3 DNA reads as TGTGCCACCAGTGATTTCACGTATCAAGAGACCCAGTACTTC. It encodes CATSDFTYQETQYF. V usage is TRBV24-1 and J usage is TRBJ2-5; D gene uncertain. Germline assignment: CDR1 KGHDR and CDR2 SFDVKD. V shed 1 base and J shed 2 bases, with 7 bases lying between them. The CDR3 has 14 residues.

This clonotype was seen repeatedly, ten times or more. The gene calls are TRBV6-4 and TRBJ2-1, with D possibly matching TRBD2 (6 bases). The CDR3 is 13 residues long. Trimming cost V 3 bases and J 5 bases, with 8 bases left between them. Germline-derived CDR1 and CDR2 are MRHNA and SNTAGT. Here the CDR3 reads CASSERGHNEQFF. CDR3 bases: TGTGCCAGCAGTGAGCGGGGACACAATGAGCAGTTCTTC.

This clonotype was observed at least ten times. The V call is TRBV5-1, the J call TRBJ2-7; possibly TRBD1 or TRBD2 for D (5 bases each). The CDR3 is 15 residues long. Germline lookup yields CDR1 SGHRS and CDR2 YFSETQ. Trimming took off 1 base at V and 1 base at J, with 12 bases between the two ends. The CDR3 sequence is CASSLWPGSSYEQYF. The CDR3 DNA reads TGCGCCAGCAGCTTGTGGCCAGGGAGTTCCTACGAGCAGTACTTC.

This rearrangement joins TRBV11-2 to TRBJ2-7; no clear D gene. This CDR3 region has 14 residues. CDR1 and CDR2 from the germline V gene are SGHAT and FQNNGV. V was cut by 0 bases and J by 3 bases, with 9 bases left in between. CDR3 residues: CASSLDLPIYEQYF. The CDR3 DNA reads TGTGCCAGCAGCTTAGACTTGCCTATCTACGAGCAGTACTTC.

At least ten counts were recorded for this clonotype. The CDR3, as DNA: TGTGCCGGAATCACGGCGACAAATACTGAAGCTTTCTTT. Amino acids: CAGITATNTEAFF. The V gene is TRBV6-1, the J gene TRBJ1-1, with D hard to call. The germline gives CDR1 MNHNS, CDR2 SASEGT. The length of the CDR3 is 13 residues. V gave up 11 bases and J gave up 5 bases, with 18 bases separating them.

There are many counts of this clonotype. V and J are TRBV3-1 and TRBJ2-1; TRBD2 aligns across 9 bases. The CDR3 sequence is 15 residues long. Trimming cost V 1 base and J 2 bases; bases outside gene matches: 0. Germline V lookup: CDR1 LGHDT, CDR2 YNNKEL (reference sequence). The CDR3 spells CASSQGGRAYNEQFF. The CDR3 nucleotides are TGTGCCAGCAGCCAAGGCGGGAGGGCCTACAATGAGCAGTTCTTC.

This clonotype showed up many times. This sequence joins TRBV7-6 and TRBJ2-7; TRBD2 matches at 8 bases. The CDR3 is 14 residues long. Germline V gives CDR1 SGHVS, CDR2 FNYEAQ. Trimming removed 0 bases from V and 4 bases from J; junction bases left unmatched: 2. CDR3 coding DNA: TGTGCCAGCAGCTTAGCAACGGGAGGGTACGAGCAGTACTTC. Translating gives CASSLATGGYEQYF.

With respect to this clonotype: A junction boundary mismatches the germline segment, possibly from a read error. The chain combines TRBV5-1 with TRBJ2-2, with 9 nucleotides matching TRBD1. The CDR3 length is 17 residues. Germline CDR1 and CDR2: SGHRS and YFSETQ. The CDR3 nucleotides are TGCGCCAGCAGTTACCCACAGGGGGCGGAATACACCGGGGAGCTGTCTTTT. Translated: CASSYPQGAEYTGELSF. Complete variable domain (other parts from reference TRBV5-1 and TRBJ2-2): KAGVTQTPRYLIKTRGQQVTLSCSPISGHRSVSWYQQTPGQGLQFLFEYFSETQRNKGNFPGRFSGRQFSNSRSEMNVSTLELGDSALYLCASSYPQGAEYTGELSFGEGSRLTVL.

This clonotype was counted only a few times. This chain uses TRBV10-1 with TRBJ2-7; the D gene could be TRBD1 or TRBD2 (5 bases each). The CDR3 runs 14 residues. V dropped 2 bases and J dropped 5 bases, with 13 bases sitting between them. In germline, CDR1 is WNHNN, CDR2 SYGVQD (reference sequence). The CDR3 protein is CASSEQGGFDEQYF. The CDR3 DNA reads TGCGCCAGCAGTGAGCAGGGCGGGTTTGACGAGCAGTACTTC.